Listed below are T cell receptor beta chains from one sample, sequenced in a study of cytomegalovirus exposure and HLA in healthy donors. The assay was immunoSEQ multiplex PCR, and TCRdb's table has in-frame clones only and misses some. This sample carries around 150,000 clones, approximately 77% of them seen once, and the ten largest clones take roughly 3.5%. Sequences were obtained from PBMCs. Receptors originate from a young man in good health and CMV-seropositive. CDR3s include the opening cysteine and the closing phenylalanine or tryptophan. D genes are given only for firm matches. Part of the rows lack a size; the others show once, few, many or a class for expanded clones.

d_call,j_call,clone_size,v_call,cdr3_nt,cdr3_aa
TRBD2,TRBJ2-3,once,TRBV4-3,TGCGCCAGCAGCCAACTAGCGGGGGGGCCTCGAGATACGCAGTATTTT,CASSQLAGGPRDTQYF
TRBD1,TRBJ2-3,-,TRBV19,TGTGCCAGTACCCCGGGACAGGGTACAGATACGCAGTATTTT,CASTPGQGTDTQYF
-,TRBJ2-2,-,TRBV6-5,TGTGCCAGCAGCTTGTCGGGGGGCGTCACCGGGGAGCTGTTTTTT,CASSLSGGVTGELFF
-,TRBJ1-1,-,TRBV7-2,TGTGCCAGCAGCGCCCATGAGGGGGGGAGGACTGAAGCTTTCTTT,CASSAHEGGRTEAFF
-,TRBJ1-6,-,TRBV7-9,TGTGCCAGCAGCGGCGGCGTCTATAATTCACCCCTCCACTTT,CASSGGVYNSPLHF
TRBD1,TRBJ2-3,-,TRBV4-3,TGCGCCAGCAGCCAAGGGGGACAGGGAAGCACAGATACGCAGTATTTT,CASSQGGQGSTDTQYF
-,TRBJ1-5,-,TRBV2,TGTGCCAGCAGTAGCCAGGGCCCTCCTCCGCCCCAGCATTTT,CASSSQGPPPPQHF
-,TRBJ2-1,-,TRBV15,TGTGCCACCAGCAGAGACCAAGCTAGCTCCTACAATGAGCAGTTCTTC,CATSRDQASSYNEQFF
TRBD2,TRBJ2-2,-,TRBV18,TGTGCCAGCTCACCCCCGGGGGGCACCGGGGAGCTGTTTTTT,CASSPPGGTGELFF
-,TRBJ2-2,-,TRBV28,TGTGCCAGCAGTATGGCCTCTGCGGGGGCCCCCCCCGGGGAGCTGTTTTTT,CASSMASAGAPPGELFF
-,TRBJ2-5,-,TRBV6-5,TGTGCCAGCAGTTACTCGCGGGAGACCCAGTACTTC,CASSYSRETQYF
TRBD1,TRBJ2-1,-,TRBV4-3,TGCGCCAGCAGCTACGGGACAGGGTTCGATGAGCAGTTCTTC,CASSYGTGFDEQFF
TRBD1,TRBJ2-2,-,TRBV6-1,TGTGCCAGCACTTACAGGGGATACACCGGGGAGCTGTTTTTT,CASTYRGYTGELFF
TRBD1,TRBJ2-2,-,TRBV4-1,TGCGCCAGCAGCCAAACGACAGGGAAGACCGGGGAGCTGTTTTTT,CASSQTTGKTGELFF
TRBD1,TRBJ1-1,-,TRBV20-1,TGCAGTGCTACAACAGGGGTAGCTTTCTTT,CSATTGVAFF
-,TRBJ2-7,-,TRBV14,TGTGCCAGCAGCCAGAGGGACACTACCCCCCTTGACGAGCAGTACTTC,CASSQRDTTPLDEQYF
TRBD1,TRBJ1-1,once,TRBV9,TGTGCCAGCAGCCCATCAGGGGGCGCGTACACTGAAGCTTTCTTT,CASSPSGGAYTEAFF
-,TRBJ2-6,-,TRBV4-1,TGCGCCAGCAGCCCTGGGCGTCACAGGGCTGGGGCCAACGTCCTGACTTTC,CASSPGRHRAGANVLTF
-,TRBJ2-2,-,TRBV30,TGTGCCTGGAGTGTAGCCCCTATCACCGGGGAGCTGTTTTTT,CAWSVAPITGELFF
-,TRBJ2-4,few,TRBV11-1,TGTGCCAGCAGCGAGCAGGGCCCCCCCCAAAACATTCAGTACTTC,CASSEQGPPQNIQYF
TRBD2,TRBJ2-7,-,TRBV19,TGTGCCAGTAGTTTCCCGGGAGGCACCTACGAGCAGTACTTC,CASSFPGGTYEQYF
TRBD1,TRBJ2-7,-,TRBV5-1,TGCGCCAGCAGCTCCGGGACAGGGGGCCTTGAGCAGTACTTC,CASSSGTGGLEQYF
TRBD2,TRBJ2-7,-,TRBV28,TGTGCCAGCTCCCGGGACTATAGCTACGAGCAGTACTTC,CASSRDYSYEQYF
TRBD1,TRBJ2-7,few,TRBV6-5,TGTGCCAGCAGTGGACCCCGGGACAGTGGCGAGCAGTACTTC,CASSGPRDSGEQYF
-,TRBJ1-5,-,TRBV19,TGTGCCAGTAGTTGGACAGATAATAGCAATCAGCCCCAGCATTTT,CASSWTDNSNQPQHF
-,TRBJ2-5,-,TRBV10-3,TGTGCCATCAGTGCCCCGGAAGAGACCCAGTACTTC,CAISAPEETQYF
TRBD1,TRBJ2-7,-,TRBV5-4,TGTGCCAGCAGCCTCCCGGGACAGGGGGCCTACGAGCAGTACTTC,CASSLPGQGAYEQYF
TRBD1,TRBJ1-5,-,TRBV28,TGTGCCAGCAGTTCCGGACAGGGACGAAGAAATCAGCCCCAGCATTTT,CASSSGQGRRNQPQHF
TRBD1,TRBJ1-1,-,TRBV7-2,TGTGCCAGCAGCTCTAGAAGGACAGGGAGGGCTGAAGCTTTCTTT,CASSSRRTGRAEAFF